Each of the 26 T cell receptor beta chains below was sequenced from the same sample in a study of blood T cell repertoires in COVID-19. The assay was immunoSEQ multiplex PCR, and TCRdb's table has in-frame clones only and misses some. The repertoire includes about 380,000 clones, around 87% of them detected once, and 1% to 1.5% sits in the top ten. Specimen: PBMCs or T cells enriched from blood (not recorded which). These receptor sequences come from a man aged 25-40 years who had recovered from COVID-19.

This clone turned up a few times. The J gene is TRBJ2-4, the V gene TRBV3-1 (or the pseudogene TRBV3-2); D is uncertain. V lost 0 bases and J 0 bases, leaving 24 bases between the germline ends. This CDR3 comprises 21 residues. Germline CDR1 reads LGHDT; CDR2 reads YNNKEL (reference sequence). CDR3 sequence (DNA): TGTGCCAGCAGCCAAGATCCCCCCGACCTCCACAGATTTTTAGCCAAAAACATTCAGTACTTC. This gives the protein CASSQDPPDLHRFLAKNIQYF.

The chain uses TRBV6-6 and TRBJ2-7; 11 nucleotides match TRBD2. Germline V gene data show CDR1 as MNHNY and CDR2 as SVGAGI (reference sequence). The CDR3 totals 17 residues. The J segment lost 2 bases and the V segment lost 5 bases, leaving 11 bases of the junction unmatched. CDR3 residues: CASSPGTSGGFPYEQYF. CDR3 sequence (DNA): TGTGCCAGCAGTCCGGGAACTAGCGGGGGCTTTCCCTACGAGCAGTACTTC.

In its sample, this clone was seen a few times. V and J are TRBV5-8 and TRBJ2-1, with 7 bases aligning to TRBD2. CDR1 and CDR2 from the germline V gene are SGHTS and YDEGEE. Germline trimming cut 4 bases from V and 6 bases from J; bases unmatched to any gene: 4. The CDR3 length is 13 residues. CDR3 in amino acids: CASSPGLVNEQFF. The CDR3 DNA reads as TGTGCCAGCAGCCCAGGACTAGTCAATGAGCAGTTCTTC.

The rearrangement links TRBV29-1 to TRBJ2-3; perhaps TRBD2 as D (6 bases). The CDR3 has 15 amino acids. Germline CDR1 reads SQVTM; CDR2 reads ANQGSEA. V was clipped by 5 bases and J by 6 bases, with 21 bases between them. The CDR3 here is CSVPPWAGSGDTQYF. CDR3 nucleotides: TGCAGCGTTCCCCCGTGGGCGGGGAGCGGGGATACGCAGTATTTT.

This clone was seen once. The chain couples TRBV4-3 to TRBJ1-1; D is undetermined. V lost 4 bases and J lost 0, with 9 bases in between. The germline gives CDR1 LGHNA, CDR2 YSLEER. The CDR3 is 14 amino acids. CDR3 sequence reads: CASSLERVNTEAFF. CDR3 nucleotide sequence: TGCGCCAGCAGCCTCGAACGGGTGAACACTGAAGCTTTCTTT.

The chain couples TRBV20-1 to TRBJ2-7, with 7 positions matching TRBD1. Per germline, CDR1 DFQATT and CDR2 SNEGSKA (reference sequence). Trimming removed 5 bases from V and 4 bases from J; junction bases left unmatched: 2. CDR3 length: 11 residues. The CDR3 nucleotides read TGCAGTGCTTCGGACAGGTACGAGCAGTACTTC. It translates to CSASDRYEQYF.

This chain joins TRBV11-2 and TRBJ2-7; the match to TRBD1 covers 7 bases. This CDR3 has 16 amino acids. The V and J ends lost 3 bases and 4 bases, in that order; junction bases with no gene match: 12. Germline V lookup: CDR1 SGHAT, CDR2 FQNNGV. The CDR3 is CASSFAGQVRRYEQYF. The DNA of the CDR3 is TGTGCCAGCAGCTTTGCCGGACAGGTGCGTAGGTACGAGCAGTACTTC.

This chain connects TRBV4-1 to TRBJ2-7; TRBD2 is a possible D gene (6 bases). The CDR3 length is 15 residues. V lost 2 bases, J lost 2 bases, and 13 bases lay in between. CDR1 and CDR2 (germline): MGHRA, YSYEKL. DNA for the CDR3: TGCGCCAGCAGCCAATTGACCGGGGGAGCCTACGAGCAGTACTTC. It specifies CASSQLTGGAYEQYF.

The CDR3 DNA is TGCGCCAGCAGCCGCCCGTTCCCCGTTACCGGGACAGGGGGGGAAAAACTGTTTTTT. The encoded protein is CASSRPFPVTGTGGEKLFF. The chain recombines TRBV4-1 with TRBJ1-4; 11 bases agree with TRBD1. V was pared by 4 bases and J by 8 bases, with 18 bases of the junction left unmatched. Germline V gene lookup returns CDR1 MGHRA and CDR2 YSYEKL. The CDR3 contains 19 residues.

The rearrangement joins TRBV29-1 to TRBJ2-7, with 7 nucleotides matching TRBD1. Germline CDR1 SQVTM, CDR2 ANQGSEA. This CDR3 is built from 14 residues. Trimming cost V 1 base and J 2 bases; bases outside gene matches: 5. The DNA for the CDR3 is TGCAGCGTTGAAGTACAGGGGCCAACCTACGAGCAGTACTTC. Its protein is CSVEVQGPTYEQYF.

This chain connects TRBV2 to TRBJ1-2; 8 bases line up with TRBD1. CDR1 is SNHLY and CDR2 is FYNNEI in the germline V gene. This CDR3 has 14 amino acids. The trim removed 3 bases at V and 4 bases at J, leaving 4 bases unmatched. CDR3 DNA sequence: TGTGCCAGCAGTGATCGCGGGACAGGCTATGGCTACACCTTC. Protein product: CASSDRGTGYGYTF.

The CDR3 DNA reads as TGCGCCAGCAGCTGGACGGGACAGGGCGTTGACGCTTTCTTT. Protein sequence: CASSWTGQGVDAFF. The J gene is TRBJ1-1, the V gene TRBV5-1, with 9 nucleotides matching TRBD1. V lost 3 bases, J lost 11 bases, and 11 bases stayed unmatched. Per germline, CDR1 SGHRS and CDR2 YFSETQ. This CDR3 has 14 residues.

The chain is built from TRBV20-1 and TRBJ2-7; 9 bases line up with TRBD1. The V and J ends lost 6 bases and 4 bases, in that order; junction bases with no gene match: 10. This CDR3 comprises 14 residues. CDR1 is DFQATT and CDR2 is SNEGSKA in the germline V gene (reference sequence). The CDR3 nucleotides read TGCAGTGCCAGTCGGGAGGACAGGGGTTACGAGCAGTACTTC. Translating gives CSASREDRGYEQYF.

The chain recombines TRBV6-5 with TRBJ1-4; possibly TRBD1 for D (5 bases). This CDR3 has 16 residues. V was trimmed by 2 bases and J by 7 bases, leaving 17 bases between them. In germline, CDR1 is MNHEY, CDR2 SVGAGI. The DNA for the CDR3 is TGTGCCAGCAGTTACAGCGGGGCTCAGGTCGGTGAAAAACTGTTTTTT. It yields the protein CASSYSGAQVGEKLFF.

This sequence joins TRBV6-5 and TRBJ1-5; D gene unclear. Trimming cost V 8 bases and J 7 bases, with 15 bases left between them. Per the germline V gene, CDR1 is MNHEY and CDR2 is SVGAGI. This CDR3 has 13 amino acids. CDR3 in DNA: TGTGCCAGCGGGTTGGAGCTTCAACAGCCCCAGCATTTT. As protein: CASGLELQQPQHF.

The chain links TRBV30 to TRBJ2-2, with TRBD1 matching over 10 bases. Per the germline V gene, CDR1 is GTSNPN and CDR2 is SVGIG (reference sequence). V lost 5 bases to trimming and J lost 6 bases; unmatched junction nucleotides: 3. This CDR3 spans 13 amino acids. CDR3 DNA: TGTGCCTGGGCCGGACAGGGGGCCGGGGAGCTGTTTTTT. As protein: CAWAGQGAGELFF.

This clone was seen once. Other DNA sequences from this sample encode an identical CDR3 as well. The chain recombines TRBV7-2 with TRBJ1-1; TRBD1 aligns across 8 bases. J gave up 1 base and V 3 bases, and 1 base lay outside the gene matches. CDR3 length equals 14 residues. Germline lookup yields CDR1 SGHTA and CDR2 FQGNSA. CDR3 loop: CASSFGTGNTEAFF. CDR3 DNA: TGTGCCAGCAGCTTTGGGACAGGGAACACTGAAGCTTTCTTT.

V is TRBV7-6 and J is TRBJ2-5, with D uncertain. The germline gives CDR1 SGHVS, CDR2 FNYEAQ. V was shortened by 5 bases and J by 5 bases, with 9 bases between the two germline ends. The CDR3 sequence is 12 residues long. CDR3 bases: TGTGCCAGCAGCCCTACGTGGGAGACCCAGTACTTC. This gives the protein CASSPTWETQYF.

The rearrangement uses TRBV9 and TRBJ1-2, with 11 bases identical to TRBD1. V shed 4 bases and J 6 bases; nucleotides not matched to a gene: 8. Germline CDR1 is SGDLS and CDR2 is YYNGEE. The CDR3 has 15 residues. The CDR3 is CASSSRTGGGHGYTF. CDR3 DNA sequence: TGTGCCAGCAGCTCCCGGACAGGGGGCGGCCATGGCTACACCTTC.

V and J are TRBV4-3 and TRBJ2-3, with 8 nucleotides matching TRBD2. J was trimmed by 5 bases and V by 4 bases; bases with no gene match: 5. CDR3 size: 14 residues. Germline values: CDR1 LGHNA, CDR2 YSLEER. CDR3 amino acids: CASSPGGAGDTQYF. The CDR3 coding sequence is TGCGCCAGCAGCCCCGGGGGGGCGGGAGATACGCAGTATTTT.

The chain couples TRBV5-4 to TRBJ1-6; TRBD1 aligns across 8 bases. Looked up from germline, CDR1 is SGHNT and CDR2 is YYREEE (reference sequence). J gave up 2 bases and V 2 bases, and 9 bases lay outside the gene matches. This CDR3 has 18 amino acids. The CDR3 bases are TGTGCCAGCAGCTTTTCTTCAGGGGGCATGCCCTATAATTCACCCCTCCACTTT. Its protein product is CASSFSSGGMPYNSPLHF.

The chain couples TRBV9 to TRBJ1-2; no clear D. This CDR3 is built from 14 residues. The V gene lost 4 bases and the J gene lost 4 bases, with 14 bases spanning the gap. CDR1 is SGDLS and CDR2 is YYNGEE in the germline V gene. CDR3 sequence: CASSPGIQSYGYTF. The CDR3 DNA is TGTGCCAGCAGCCCCGGGATACAGTCCTATGGCTACACCTTC.

The chain recombines TRBV7-2 with TRBJ1-5, with TRBD1 matching 9 bases. V lost 5 bases, J lost 2 bases, and 7 bases stayed unmatched. The CDR3 runs 16 residues. CDR1 and CDR2 from the germline V gene are SGHTA and FQGNSA. CDR3: CASSRRQGEGNQPQHF. In nucleotides, the CDR3 is TGTGCCAGCAGCAGACGACAGGGGGAGGGCAATCAGCCCCAGCATTTT. Based on the CDR3 plus reference TRBV7-2 and TRBJ1-5, the full variable domain is GAGVSQSPSNKVTEKGKDVELRCDPISGHTALYWYRQSLGQGLEFLIYFQGNSAPDKSGLPSDRFSAERTGGSVSTLTIQRTQQEDSAVYLCASSRRQGEGNQPQHFGDGTRLSIL.

This chain links TRBV7-2 with TRBJ2-7; possible D gene TRBD1, 6 bases. The CDR3 covers 13 residues. V was shortened by 5 bases and J by 5 bases, with 13 bases between the two germline ends. Germline-derived CDR1 and CDR2 are SGHTA and FQGNSA. CDR3 in DNA: TGTGCCAGCAGCAGAAAACACAGGGACGAGCAGTACTTC. Translated, it gives CASSRKHRDEQYF.

This chain joins TRBV5-1 and TRBJ2-2, with D tentatively TRBD2 (5 bases). The V gene's germline CDR1 is SGHRS and CDR2 YFSETQ. Deletions cut 7 bases from V and 1 base from J, with 11 bases between. The CDR3 length is 14 residues. The CDR3 DNA reads TGCGCCAGCCTAGCTGGGGAGAACACCGGGGAGCTGTTTTTT. It codes for CASLAGENTGELFF.

The chain carries TRBV3-1 (or the pseudogene TRBV3-2) and TRBJ2-2, with 11 bases fitting TRBD2. V dropped 0 bases and J dropped 6; count of bases not matched to a gene: 0. This CDR3 has 15 amino acids. Looked up from germline, CDR1 is LGHDT and CDR2 is YNNKEL (reference sequence). CDR3 DNA: TGTGCCAGCAGCCAAGATAGCGGGGGGGCCGGGGAGCTGTTTTTT. It specifies CASSQDSGGAGELFF.